The 5 T cell receptor beta chains given below trace back to one sample, sequenced in a study of blood T cell repertoires in COVID-19. TCRdb's table, derived via immunoSEQ multiplex PCR, lists solely in-frame clones and lacks some. The sample lists about 87,000 clones; roughly 75% were seen once. What was sequenced was peripheral blood. The source of these receptors is a woman aged 50 to 60 with acute or convalescent COVID-19.

The V gene is TRBV9, the J gene TRBJ2-7, with D possibly TRBD1 on 6 matching bases. The CDR3 covers 15 residues. Between the trimmed V and J ends, which lost 0 bases and 7 bases, there was a span of 17 bases. Germline CDR1 is SGDLS and CDR2 is YYNGEE. The DNA for the CDR3 is TGTGCCAGCAGCGTAGATTGGGACACCTCACTGGAGCAGTACTTC. Translating gives CASSVDWDTSLEQYF.

The V call is TRBV6-6, the J call TRBJ1-1; perhaps TRBD1 as D (5 bases). The V and J ends lost 2 bases and 3 bases respectively, with 13 bases between them. The germline CDR1 and CDR2 sequences are MNHNY and SVGAGI (reference sequence). This CDR3 is 15 amino acids long. The CDR3 loop is CASSYTGRVYTEAFF. The DNA of the CDR3 is TGTGCCAGCAGTTACACGGGCAGGGTTTACACTGAAGCTTTCTTT.

The genes are TRBV11-1 and TRBJ2-3; 8 nucleotides agree with TRBD2. J lost 5 bases, V lost 2 bases, and 3 bases had no gene match. In germline, CDR1 is SGHAT, CDR2 FQDESV (reference sequence). The CDR3 is made up of 14 amino acids. Here the CDR3 reads CASSLNGGVDTQYF. CDR3 DNA: TGTGCCAGCAGCTTAAACGGGGGGGTAGATACGCAGTATTTT.

This clone appeared a few times. This sequence joins TRBV30 and TRBJ2-7; D is ambiguous. This CDR3 has 14 amino acids. Trimming removed 0 bases from V and 3 bases from J, with 12 bases in between. CDR1 is GTSNPN and CDR2 is SVGIG in the germline V gene (reference sequence). The CDR3 here is CAWSVGSSNYEQYF. The CDR3 DNA sequence: TGTGCCTGGAGTGTCGGGTCTTCCAACTACGAGCAGTACTTC.

This clone was seen only once. The chain joins TRBV5-5 to TRBJ1-1, with D hard to call. Between the trimmed V and J ends, which lost 1 base and 1 base, there was a span of 14 bases. The CDR3 is 16 amino acids. Germline CDR1 reads SGHKS; CDR2 reads YYEKEE (reference sequence). In DNA form, the CDR3 reads TGTGCCAGCAGCTTGCCACCGGGTCCTCGGAACACTGAAGCTTTCTTT. The encoded protein is CASSLPPGPRNTEAFF.